Each of the 6 T cell receptor beta chains below was sequenced from the same sample in a study of OX40 agonist ivuxolimab in advanced cancers. Some clones are missing from TCRdb's copy, which holds only in-frame ones; the method was immunoSEQ multiplex PCR. The data hold 95,000 or so clones, with roughly 94% observed a single time. This sample comprised CD4+ or CD8+ T cells sorted from blood, obtained in a trial of the OX40 agonist ivuxolimab. Receptors were obtained from an adult with an advanced solid tumor such as melanoma, head and neck, liver or kidney cancer.

The chain is built from TRBV11-2 and TRBJ2-5, with D hard to call. The CDR3 has 13 residues. The germline V and J ends were trimmed by 1 base and 9 bases, with 12 bases remaining between them. The germline gives CDR1 SGHAT, CDR2 FQNNGV. This CDR3 reads CASSLALVGAQYF. CDR3 sequence (DNA): TGTGCCAGCAGCTTAGCCCTAGTCGGTGCCCAGTACTTC.

The chain couples TRBV7-6 to TRBJ2-3; possibly TRBD1 for D (5 bases). Deletions cut 5 bases from V and 4 bases from J, with 13 bases between. Looked up from germline, CDR1 is SGHVS and CDR2 is FNYEAQ. CDR3 size: 14 residues. The CDR3 here is CASSRDSRSDTQYF. Here the CDR3 DNA reads TGTGCCAGCAGCAGAGACAGTCGGTCAGATACGCAGTATTTT.

The J gene is TRBJ1-2, the V gene TRBV19, with a tentative D call TRBD1 (5 bases). The V gene's germline CDR1 is LNHDA and CDR2 SQIVND (reference sequence). The CDR3 extends over 14 amino acids. V was trimmed by 6 bases and J by 4 bases, leaving 15 bases between them. CDR3 nucleotide sequence: TGTGCCAGTAGAGTGGGGGGGTCTGGCTATGGCTACACCTTC. It specifies CASRVGGSGYGYTF.

The chain joins TRBV30 to TRBJ2-3; D uncertain. Germline CDR1 GTSNPN, CDR2 SVGIG (reference sequence). Trimming took off 0 bases at V and 4 bases at J, with 5 bases between the two ends. This CDR3 comprises 12 residues. The CDR3: CAWSVGADTQYF. CDR3 DNA sequence: TGTGCCTGGAGTGTGGGTGCAGATACGCAGTATTTT.

The genes are TRBV5-4 and TRBJ2-6, with D unclear. Deletions cut 4 bases from V and 1 base from J, with 9 bases between. The CDR3 has 15 amino acids. Germline assignment: CDR1 SGHNT and CDR2 YYREEE (reference sequence). The CDR3 spells CASSLVGSGANVLTF. CDR3 DNA sequence: TGTGCCAGCAGCCTGGTGGGATCTGGGGCCAACGTCCTGACTTTC.

This chain connects TRBV5-6 to TRBJ1-2, with 8 bases lining up with TRBD1. V shed 2 bases and J 7 bases; nucleotides not matched to a gene: 10. From germline, CDR1 is SGHDT and CDR2 YYEEEE. The CDR3 has 15 residues. The CDR3 loop reads CASSLLGQGAVGYTF. The CDR3 region has the DNA TGTGCCAGCAGCTTATTGGGGCAGGGGGCTGTTGGCTACACCTTC.